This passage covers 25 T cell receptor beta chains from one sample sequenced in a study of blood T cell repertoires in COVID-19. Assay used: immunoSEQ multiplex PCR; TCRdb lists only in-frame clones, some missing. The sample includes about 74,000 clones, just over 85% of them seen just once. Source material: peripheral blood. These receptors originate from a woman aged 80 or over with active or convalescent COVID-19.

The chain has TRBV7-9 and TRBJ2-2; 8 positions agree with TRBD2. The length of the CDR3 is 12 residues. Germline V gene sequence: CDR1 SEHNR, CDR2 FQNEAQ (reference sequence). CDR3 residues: CGSGVNTGELFF. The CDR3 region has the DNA TGTGGTAGCGGGGTAAACACCGGGGAGCTGTTTTTT.

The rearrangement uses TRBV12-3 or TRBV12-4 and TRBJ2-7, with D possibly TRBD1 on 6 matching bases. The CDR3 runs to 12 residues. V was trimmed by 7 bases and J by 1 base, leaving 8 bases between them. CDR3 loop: CASNTGSYEQYF. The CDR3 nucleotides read TGTGCCAGCAACACAGGGTCCTACGAGCAGTACTTC.

CDR3 sequence (DNA): TGTGCCAGCAGCCCCCAAGCGGCCGCTTCTGGAGAGCAGTACTTC. Its translation: CASSPQAAASGEQYF. J is TRBJ2-7 and V is TRBV7-2, with D perhaps TRBD2 (5 bases). CDR3 length: 15 residues. Germline V gives CDR1 SGHTA, CDR2 FQGNSA. Trimming cost V 5 bases and J 7 bases, with 21 bases left between them.

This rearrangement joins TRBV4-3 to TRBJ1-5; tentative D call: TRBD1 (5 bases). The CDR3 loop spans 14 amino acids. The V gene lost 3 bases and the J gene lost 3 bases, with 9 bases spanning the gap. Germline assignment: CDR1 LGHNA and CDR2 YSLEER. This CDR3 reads CASSQTVHNQPQHF. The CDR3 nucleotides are TGCGCCAGCAGCCAGACAGTGCACAATCAGCCCCAGCATTTT.

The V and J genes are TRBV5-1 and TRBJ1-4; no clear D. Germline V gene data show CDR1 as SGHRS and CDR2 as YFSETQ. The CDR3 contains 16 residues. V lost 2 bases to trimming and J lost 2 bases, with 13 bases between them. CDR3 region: CASSFSFAGTNEKLFF. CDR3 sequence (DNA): TGCGCCAGCAGCTTTTCTTTCGCGGGGACTAATGAAAAACTGTTTTTT.

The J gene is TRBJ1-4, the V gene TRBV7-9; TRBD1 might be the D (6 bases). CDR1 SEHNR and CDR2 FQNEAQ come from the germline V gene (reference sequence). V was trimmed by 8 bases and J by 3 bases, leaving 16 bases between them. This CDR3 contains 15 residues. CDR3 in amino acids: CASGEGGRSNEKLFF. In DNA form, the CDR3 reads TGTGCCAGCGGGGAGGGGGGACGGTCTAATGAAAAACTGTTTTTT.

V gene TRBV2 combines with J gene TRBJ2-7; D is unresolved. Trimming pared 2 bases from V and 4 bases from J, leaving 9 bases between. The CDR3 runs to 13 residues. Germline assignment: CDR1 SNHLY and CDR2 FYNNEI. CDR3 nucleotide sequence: TGTGCCAGCAGTGAATCCTTTTCTTACGAGCAGTACTTC. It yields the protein CASSESFSYEQYF.

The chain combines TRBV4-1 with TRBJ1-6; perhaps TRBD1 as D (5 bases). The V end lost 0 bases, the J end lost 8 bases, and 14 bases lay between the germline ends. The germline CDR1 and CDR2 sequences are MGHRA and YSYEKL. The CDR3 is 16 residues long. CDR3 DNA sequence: TGCGCCAGCAGCCAAGAAGGTAACCCGGGGGATTCACCCCTCCACTTT. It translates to CASSQEGNPGDSPLHF.

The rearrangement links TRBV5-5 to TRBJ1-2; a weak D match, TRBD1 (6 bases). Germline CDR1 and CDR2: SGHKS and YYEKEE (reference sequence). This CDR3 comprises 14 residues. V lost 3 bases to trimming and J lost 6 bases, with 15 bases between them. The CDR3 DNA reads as TGTGCCAGCAGCTACCCGGGGGGGGGCAATGGCTACACCTTC. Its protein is CASSYPGGGNGYTF.

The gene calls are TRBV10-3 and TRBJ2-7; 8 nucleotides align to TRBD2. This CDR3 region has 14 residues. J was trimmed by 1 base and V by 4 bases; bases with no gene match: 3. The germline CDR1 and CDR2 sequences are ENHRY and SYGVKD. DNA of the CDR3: TGTGCCATCAGTGGAGGGACTAGGTCCTACGAGCAGTACTTC. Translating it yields CAISGGTRSYEQYF.

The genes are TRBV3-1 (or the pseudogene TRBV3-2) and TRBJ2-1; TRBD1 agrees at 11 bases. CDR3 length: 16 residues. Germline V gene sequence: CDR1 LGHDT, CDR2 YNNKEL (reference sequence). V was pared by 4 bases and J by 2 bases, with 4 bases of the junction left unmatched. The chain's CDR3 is CASSRVGQGAYNEQFF. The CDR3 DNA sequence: TGTGCCAGCAGCCGTGTGGGACAGGGGGCCTACAATGAGCAGTTCTTC.

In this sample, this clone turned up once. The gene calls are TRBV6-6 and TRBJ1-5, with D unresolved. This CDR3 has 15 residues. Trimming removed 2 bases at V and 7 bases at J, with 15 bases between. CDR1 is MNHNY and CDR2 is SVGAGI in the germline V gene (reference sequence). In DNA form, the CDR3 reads TGTGCCAGCAGTTACGGTACAGCCTCGGGGCAGCCCCAGCATTTT. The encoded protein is CASSYGTASGQPQHF.

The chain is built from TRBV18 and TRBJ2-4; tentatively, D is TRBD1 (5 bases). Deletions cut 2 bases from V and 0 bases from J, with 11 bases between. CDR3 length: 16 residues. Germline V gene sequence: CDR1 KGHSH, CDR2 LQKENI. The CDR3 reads CASSPVGALAKNIQYF. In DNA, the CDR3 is TGTGCCAGCTCACCAGTAGGGGCGCTAGCCAAAAACATTCAGTACTTC.

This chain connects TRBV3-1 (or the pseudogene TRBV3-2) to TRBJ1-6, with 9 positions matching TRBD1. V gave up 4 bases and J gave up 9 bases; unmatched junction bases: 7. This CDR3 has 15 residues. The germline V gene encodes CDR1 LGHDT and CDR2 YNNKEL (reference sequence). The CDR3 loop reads CASSRLTGGISPLHF. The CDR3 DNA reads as TGTGCCAGCAGCCGATTAACAGGGGGCATTTCACCCCTCCACTTT.

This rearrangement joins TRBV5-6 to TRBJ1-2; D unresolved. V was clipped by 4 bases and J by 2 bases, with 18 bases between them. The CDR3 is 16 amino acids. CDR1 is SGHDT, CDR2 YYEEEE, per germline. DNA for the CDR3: TGTGCCAGCAGCCTTAATCACGCGGGGTACAACTATGGCTACACCTTC. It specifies CASSLNHAGYNYGYTF.

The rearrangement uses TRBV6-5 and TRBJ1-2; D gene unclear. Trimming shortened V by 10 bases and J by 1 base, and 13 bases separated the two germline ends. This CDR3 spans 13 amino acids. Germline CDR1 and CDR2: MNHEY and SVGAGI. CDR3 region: CATQRDGNYGYTF. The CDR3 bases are TGTGCCACCCAGCGCGACGGTAACTATGGCTACACCTTC.

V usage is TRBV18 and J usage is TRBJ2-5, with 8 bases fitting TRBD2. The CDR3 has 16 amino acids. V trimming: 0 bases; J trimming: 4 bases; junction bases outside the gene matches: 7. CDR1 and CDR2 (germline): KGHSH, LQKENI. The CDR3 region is CASSPPSGRAPETQYF. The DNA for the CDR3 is TGTGCCAGCTCACCACCGTCCGGGAGGGCCCCAGAGACCCAGTACTTC.

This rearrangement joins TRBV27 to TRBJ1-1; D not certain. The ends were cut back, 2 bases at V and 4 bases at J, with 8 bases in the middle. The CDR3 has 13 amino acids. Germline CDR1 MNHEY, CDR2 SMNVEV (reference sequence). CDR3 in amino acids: CASSLNGRTEAFF. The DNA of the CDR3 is TGTGCCAGCAGTTTAAATGGGCGCACTGAAGCTTTCTTT.

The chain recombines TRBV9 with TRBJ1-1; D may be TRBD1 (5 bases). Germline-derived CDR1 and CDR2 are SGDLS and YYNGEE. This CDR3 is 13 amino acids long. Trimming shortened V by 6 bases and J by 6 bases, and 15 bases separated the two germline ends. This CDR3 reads CASNPARASEAFF. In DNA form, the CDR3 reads TGTGCCAGCAACCCGGCCAGGGCCTCTGAAGCTTTCTTT.

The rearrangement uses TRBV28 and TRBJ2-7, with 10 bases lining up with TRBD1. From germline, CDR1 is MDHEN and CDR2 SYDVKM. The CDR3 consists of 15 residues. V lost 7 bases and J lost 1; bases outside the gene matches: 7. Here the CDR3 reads CASTPPGQGSYEQYF. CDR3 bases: TGTGCCAGCACCCCACCGGGACAGGGGTCCTACGAGCAGTACTTC.

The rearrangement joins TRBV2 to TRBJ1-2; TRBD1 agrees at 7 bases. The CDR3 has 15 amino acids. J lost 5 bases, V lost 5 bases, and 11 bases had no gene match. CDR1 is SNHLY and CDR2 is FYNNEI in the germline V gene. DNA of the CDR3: TGTGCCAGCAGTTACGGGACAGCCGATACTTATGGCTACACCTTC. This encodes CASSYGTADTYGYTF.

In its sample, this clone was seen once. CDR3 sequence (DNA): TGTGCCAGCAGCTTGAGCGGACTCCCAGGGGGAGAGACCCAGTACTTC. Translation gives CASSLSGLPGGETQYF. J is TRBJ2-5 and V is TRBV5-6, with 7 bases identical to TRBD1. The CDR3 spans 16 residues. Trimming removed 1 base from V and 4 bases from J; junction bases left unmatched: 10. Germline-derived CDR1 and CDR2 are SGHDT and YYEEEE.

CDR3 DNA sequence: TGTGCCAGCACCTTTATAGCGGGGGGCCGAGATACGCAGTATTTT. It encodes CASTFIAGGRDTQYF. The J gene is TRBJ2-3, the V gene TRBV5-5, with 10 positions matching TRBD2. This CDR3 region has 15 residues. Germline V gene data show CDR1 as SGHKS and CDR2 as YYEKEE (reference sequence). V lost 6 bases to trimming and J lost 5 bases; unmatched junction nucleotides: 9.

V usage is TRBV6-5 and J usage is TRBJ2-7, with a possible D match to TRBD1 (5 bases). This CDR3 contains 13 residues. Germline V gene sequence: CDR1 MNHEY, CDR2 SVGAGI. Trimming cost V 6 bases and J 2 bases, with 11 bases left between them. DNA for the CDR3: TGTGCCAGCAGCTCCCGGACAACCTACGAGCAGTACTTC. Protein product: CASSSRTTYEQYF.

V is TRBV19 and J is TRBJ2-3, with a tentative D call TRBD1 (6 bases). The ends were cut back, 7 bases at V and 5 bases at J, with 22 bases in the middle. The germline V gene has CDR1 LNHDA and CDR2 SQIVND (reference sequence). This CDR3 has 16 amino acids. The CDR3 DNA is TGTGCCAGTATGGTTCCGGGACACCCGATCGAAGATACGCAGTATTTT. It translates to CASMVPGHPIEDTQYF.